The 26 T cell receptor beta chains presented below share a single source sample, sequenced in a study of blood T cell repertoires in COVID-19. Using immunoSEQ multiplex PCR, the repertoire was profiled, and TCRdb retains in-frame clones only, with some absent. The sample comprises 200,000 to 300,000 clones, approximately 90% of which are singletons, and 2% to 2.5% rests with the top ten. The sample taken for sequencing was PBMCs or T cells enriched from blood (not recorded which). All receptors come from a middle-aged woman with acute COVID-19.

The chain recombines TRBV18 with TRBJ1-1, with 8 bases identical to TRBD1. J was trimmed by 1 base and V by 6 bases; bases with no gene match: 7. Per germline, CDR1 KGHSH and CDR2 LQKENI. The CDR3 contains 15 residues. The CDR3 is CASSPTGDGNTEAFF. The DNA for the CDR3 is TGTGCCAGCTCTCCGACAGGGGACGGGAACACTGAAGCTTTCTTT.

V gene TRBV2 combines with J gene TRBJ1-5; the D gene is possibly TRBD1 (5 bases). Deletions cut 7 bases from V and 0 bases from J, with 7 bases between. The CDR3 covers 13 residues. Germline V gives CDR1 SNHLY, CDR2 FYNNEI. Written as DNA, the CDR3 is TGTGCCAGCATCAGGGATAGCAATCAGCCCCAGCATTTT. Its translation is CASIRDSNQPQHF.

CDR3 protein: CASSKTGTSGSYEQYV. The CDR3 DNA reads as TGTGCCAGCAGTAAAACCGGGACTAGCGGATCCTACGAGCAGTACGTC. This chain joins TRBV2 and TRBJ2-7; 11 bases map to TRBD2. J gave up 1 base and V 5 bases, and 7 bases lay outside the gene matches. The germline V gene encodes CDR1 SNHLY and CDR2 FYNNEI. This CDR3 comprises 16 residues.

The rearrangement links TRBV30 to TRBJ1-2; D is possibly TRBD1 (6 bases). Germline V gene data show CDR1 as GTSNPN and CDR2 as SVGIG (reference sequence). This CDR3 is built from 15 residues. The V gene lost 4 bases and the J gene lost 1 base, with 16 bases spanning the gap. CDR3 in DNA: TGTGCCTGGACCATTAGGGGGGGGGATAACTATGGCTACACCTTC. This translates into CAWTIRGGDNYGYTF. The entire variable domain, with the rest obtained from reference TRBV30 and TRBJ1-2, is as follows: SQTIHQWPATLVQPVGSPLSLECTVEGTSNPNLYWYRQAAGRGLQLLFYSVGIGQISSEVPQNLSASRPQDRQFILSSKKLLLSDSGFYLCAWTIRGGDNYGYTFGSGTRLTVV.

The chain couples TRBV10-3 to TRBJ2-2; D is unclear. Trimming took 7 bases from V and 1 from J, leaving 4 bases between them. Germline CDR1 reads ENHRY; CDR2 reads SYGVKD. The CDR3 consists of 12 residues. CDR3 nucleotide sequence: TGTGCCATCAAGCAGAACACCGGGGAGCTGTTTTTT. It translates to CAIKQNTGELFF.

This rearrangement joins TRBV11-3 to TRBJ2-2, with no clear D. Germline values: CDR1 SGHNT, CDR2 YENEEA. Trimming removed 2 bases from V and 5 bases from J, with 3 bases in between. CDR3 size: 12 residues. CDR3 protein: CASSLSTGELFF. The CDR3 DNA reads TGTGCCAGCAGCTTATCAACCGGGGAGCTGTTTTTT.

The CDR3 region is CASTTGTGSTEAFF. The CDR3 DNA follows: TGCGCCAGCACGACCGGGACAGGGAGCACTGAAGCTTTCTTT. The chain combines TRBV5-1 with TRBJ1-1, with TRBD1 matching over 9 bases. With 6 bases clipped from V and 4 bases from J, the junction kept 7 bases outside the gene matches. From germline, CDR1 is SGHRS and CDR2 YFSETQ. The CDR3 has 14 amino acids. The full variable domain, its missing parts supplied by reference TRBV5-1 and TRBJ1-1, is KAGVTQTPRYLIKTRGQQVTLSCSPISGHRSVSWYQQTPGQGLQFLFEYFSETQRNKGNFPGRFSGRQFSNSRSEMNVSTLELGDSALYLCASTTGTGSTEAFFGQGTRLTVV.

CDR3 loop: CASSSGTGGIAEAFF. The CDR3, as DNA: TGTGCCAGCAGCTCCGGGACAGGGGGCATTGCTGAAGCTTTCTTT. V is TRBV9 and J is TRBJ1-1; 12 nucleotides line up with TRBD1. Per the germline V gene, CDR1 is SGDLS and CDR2 is YYNGEE. Germline trimming cut 4 bases from V and 6 bases from J; bases unmatched to any gene: 7. The CDR3 covers 15 residues. Looking up the rest from reference TRBV9 and TRBJ1-1 gives the full variable domain: DSGVTQTPKHLITATGQRVTLRCSPRSGDLSVYWYQQSLDQGLQFLIQYYNGEERAKGNILERFSAQQFPDLHSELNLSSLELGDSALYFCASSSGTGGIAEAFFGQGTRLTVV.

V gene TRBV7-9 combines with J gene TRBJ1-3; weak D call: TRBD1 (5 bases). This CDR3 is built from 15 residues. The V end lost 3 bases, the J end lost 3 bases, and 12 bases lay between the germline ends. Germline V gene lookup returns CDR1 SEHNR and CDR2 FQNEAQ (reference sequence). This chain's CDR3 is CASSLPGVGGNTIYF. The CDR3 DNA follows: TGTGCCAGCAGCTTGCCGGGGGTTGGTGGAAACACCATATATTTT.

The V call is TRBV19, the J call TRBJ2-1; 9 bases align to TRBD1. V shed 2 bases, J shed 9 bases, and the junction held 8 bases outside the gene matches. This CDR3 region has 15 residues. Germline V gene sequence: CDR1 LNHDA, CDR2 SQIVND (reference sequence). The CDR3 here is CASSISRDRVGEQFF. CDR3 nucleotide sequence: TGTGCCAGTAGTATATCCCGGGACAGGGTGGGTGAGCAGTTCTTC.

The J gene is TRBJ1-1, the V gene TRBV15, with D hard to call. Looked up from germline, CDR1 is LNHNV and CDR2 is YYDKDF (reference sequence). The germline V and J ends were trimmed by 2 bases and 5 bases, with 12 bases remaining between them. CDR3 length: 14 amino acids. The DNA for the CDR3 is TGTGCCACCAGCAGATTCGGGTTGAGGACTGAAGCTTTCTTT. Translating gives CATSRFGLRTEAFF.

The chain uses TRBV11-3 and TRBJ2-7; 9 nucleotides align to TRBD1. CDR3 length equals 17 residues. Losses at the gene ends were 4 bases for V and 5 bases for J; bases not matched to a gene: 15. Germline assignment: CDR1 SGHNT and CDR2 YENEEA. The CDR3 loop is CASSSRKEPGQGNEQYV. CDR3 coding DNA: TGTGCCAGCAGCTCACGAAAGGAACCGGGACAGGGCAACGAGCAGTACGTC.

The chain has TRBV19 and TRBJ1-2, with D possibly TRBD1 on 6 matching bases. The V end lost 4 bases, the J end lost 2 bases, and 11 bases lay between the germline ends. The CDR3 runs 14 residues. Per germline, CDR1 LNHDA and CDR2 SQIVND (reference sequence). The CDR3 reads CASSRSQGNYGYTF. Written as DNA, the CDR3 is TGTGCCAGTAGTAGATCACAGGGAAACTATGGCTACACCTTC.

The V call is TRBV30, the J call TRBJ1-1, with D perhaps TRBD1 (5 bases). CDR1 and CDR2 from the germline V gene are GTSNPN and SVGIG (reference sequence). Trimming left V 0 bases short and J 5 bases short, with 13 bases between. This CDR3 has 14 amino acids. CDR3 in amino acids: CAWSVGHSKTEAFF. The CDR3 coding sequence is TGTGCCTGGAGTGTTGGACATAGTAAGACTGAAGCTTTCTTT.

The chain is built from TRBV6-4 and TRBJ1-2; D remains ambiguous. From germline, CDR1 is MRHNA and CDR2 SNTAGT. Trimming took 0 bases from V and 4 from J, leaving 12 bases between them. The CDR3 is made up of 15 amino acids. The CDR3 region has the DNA TGTGCCAGCAGTGACTCGAATGCCGGTATCTATGGCTACACCTTC. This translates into CASSDSNAGIYGYTF.

The CDR3 is CASSVPGLAGGPDTQYF. The CDR3 nucleotides read TGCGCCAGCAGTGTTCCGGGACTAGCGGGAGGGCCCGATACGCAGTATTTT. This sequence joins TRBV5-1 and TRBJ2-3; 16 nucleotides match TRBD2. The CDR3 consists of 17 residues. Germline V gene data show CDR1 as SGHRS and CDR2 as YFSETQ. Germline trimming cut 5 bases from V and 6 bases from J; bases unmatched to any gene: 9.

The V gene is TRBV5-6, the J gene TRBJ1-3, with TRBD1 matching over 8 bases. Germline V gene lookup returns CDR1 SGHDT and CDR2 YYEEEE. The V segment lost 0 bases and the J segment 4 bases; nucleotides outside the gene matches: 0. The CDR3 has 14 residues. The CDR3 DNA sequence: TGTGCCAGCAGCTTGGGACAGGGGGGAAACACCATATATTTT. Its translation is CASSLGQGGNTIYF.

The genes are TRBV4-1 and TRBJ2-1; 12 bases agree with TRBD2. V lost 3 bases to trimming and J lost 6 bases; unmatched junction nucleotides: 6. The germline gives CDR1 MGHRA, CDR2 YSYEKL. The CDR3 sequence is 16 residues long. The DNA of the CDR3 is TGCGCCAGCAGCCACCGACTAGCGGGAGAGTCCAATGAGCAGTTCTTC. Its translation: CASSHRLAGESNEQFF.

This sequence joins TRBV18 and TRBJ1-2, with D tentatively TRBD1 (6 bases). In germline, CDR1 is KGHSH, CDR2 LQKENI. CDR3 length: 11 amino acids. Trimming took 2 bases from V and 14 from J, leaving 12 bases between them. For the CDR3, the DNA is TGTGCCAGCTCACCAAAGGACAGCCTGACCTTC. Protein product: CASSPKDSLTF.

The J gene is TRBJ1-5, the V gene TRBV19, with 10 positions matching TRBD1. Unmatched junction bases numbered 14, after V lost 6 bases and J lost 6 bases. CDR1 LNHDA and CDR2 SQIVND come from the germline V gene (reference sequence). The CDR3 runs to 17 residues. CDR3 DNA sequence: TGTGCCAGTAGAACTAACCCGGGACAGGGGATGGGTCAGCCCCAGCATTTT. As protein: CASRTNPGQGMGQPQHF.

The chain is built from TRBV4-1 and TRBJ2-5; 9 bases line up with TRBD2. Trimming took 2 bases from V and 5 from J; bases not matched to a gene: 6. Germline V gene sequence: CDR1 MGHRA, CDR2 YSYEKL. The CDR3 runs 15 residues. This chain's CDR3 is CASSQSSGEVETQYF. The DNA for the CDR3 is TGCGCCAGCAGCCAATCTAGCGGGGAGGTTGAGACCCAGTACTTC.

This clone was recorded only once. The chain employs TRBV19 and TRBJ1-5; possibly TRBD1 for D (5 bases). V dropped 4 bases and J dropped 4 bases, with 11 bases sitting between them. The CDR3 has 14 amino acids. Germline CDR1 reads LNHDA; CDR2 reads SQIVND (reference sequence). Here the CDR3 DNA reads TGTGCCAGTAGTAGGCAGGGATCTAATCAGCCCCAGCATTTT. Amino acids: CASSRQGSNQPQHF.

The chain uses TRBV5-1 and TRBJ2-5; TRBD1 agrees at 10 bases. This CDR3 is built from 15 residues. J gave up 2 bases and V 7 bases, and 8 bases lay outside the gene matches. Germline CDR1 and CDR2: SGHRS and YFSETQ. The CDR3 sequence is CASRTTGGRQETQYF. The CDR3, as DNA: TGCGCCAGCCGAACGACAGGGGGCAGGCAAGAGACCCAGTACTTC. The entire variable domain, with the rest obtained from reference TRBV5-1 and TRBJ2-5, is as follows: KAGVTQTPRYLIKTRGQQVTLSCSPISGHRSVSWYQQTPGQGLQFLFEYFSETQRNKGNFPGRFSGRQFSNSRSEMNVSTLELGDSALYLCASRTTGGRQETQYFGPGTRLLVL.

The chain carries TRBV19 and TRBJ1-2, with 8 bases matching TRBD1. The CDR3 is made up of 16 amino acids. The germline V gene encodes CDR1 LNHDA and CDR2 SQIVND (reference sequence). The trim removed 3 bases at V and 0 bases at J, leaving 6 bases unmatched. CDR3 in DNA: TGTGCCAGTAGTATCGGTGGGACAGGAGCTAACTATGGCTACACCTTC. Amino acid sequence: CASSIGGTGANYGYTF.

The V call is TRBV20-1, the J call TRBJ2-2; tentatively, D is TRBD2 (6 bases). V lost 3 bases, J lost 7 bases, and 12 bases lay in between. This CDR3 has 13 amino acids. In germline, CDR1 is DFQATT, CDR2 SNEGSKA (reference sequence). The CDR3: CSASAEGGGELFF. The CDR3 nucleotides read TGCAGTGCTAGTGCGGAGGGTGGCGGGGAGCTGTTTTTT.

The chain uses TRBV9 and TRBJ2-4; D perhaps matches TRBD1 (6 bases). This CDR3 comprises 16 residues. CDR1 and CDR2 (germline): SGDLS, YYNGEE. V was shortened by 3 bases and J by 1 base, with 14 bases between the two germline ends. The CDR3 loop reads CASSATDSAAKNIQYF. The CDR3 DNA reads TGTGCCAGCAGCGCCACGGACAGTGCGGCCAAAAACATTCAGTACTTC.